This TCR beta chain is from a study of CD8+ T cells in alopecia areata. Regarding the study as a whole: Patients showed less clear TCR sequence sharing than mice, possibly partly because of HLA diversity. Sequencing of scalp samples also includes resident alphabeta T cells from normal skin.

Punch biopsies of lesional scalp, plus peripheral blood, were taken from alopecia areata patients. CD4+ and CD8+ T cells were sorted from PBMCs. Notes on this clone: The antigen remains undetermined.

After isolation, RNA underwent reverse transcription to generate cDNA as the sequencing template. The protocol was immunoSEQ multiplex PCR, while the TCRdb copy is restricted to in-frame clones and leaves out a portion. The repertoire holds 90,000 to 150,000 clones, with under 40% as singletons. This receptor was taken from a human donor with alopecia areata. Material: CD4+ T cells sorted from blood.

CDR3 bases: TGTGCCAGTAATGATCTGGCCTCGGTCGAGACCCAGTACTTC. It codes for CASNDLASVETQYF. This sequence joins TRBV19 and TRBJ2-5; no definite D call. Between the trimmed V and J ends, which lost 7 bases and 5 bases, there was a span of 17 bases. The CDR3 loop spans 14 amino acids. Germline lookup yields CDR1 LNHDA and CDR2 SQIVND (reference sequence).